This TCR beta chain stems from a study of response to subunit inactivated influenza vaccine. Study-wide results and limits: That few new T cells are recruited by each seasonal influenza vaccination was the authors' suggestion.

This clonotype has a count of ten or more. Its antigen is currently unknown. With 3 bases removed from V and 4 bases from J, the gap between germline ends came to 14 bases. The germline V gene encodes CDR1 DFQATT and CDR2 SNEGSKA (reference sequence). The CDR3 consists of 14 residues. One entry per CDR3 protein, called by TCRdb with MiXCR from the RT-PCR reads. The sample lists roughly 150,000 distinct CDR3 sequences, roughly 10% occurring once. The receptor comes from a man aged 50-60 years who received an inactivated influenza vaccine. The sample in question was non-naive T cells sorted from PBMCs, obtained more than 35 days after vaccination. The rearrangement joins TRBV20-1 to TRBJ2-3; D unresolved. CDR3 sequence: CSASFGNRADTQYF. Written as DNA, the CDR3 is TGCAGTGCTAGCTTTGGGAATCGGGCAGATACGCAGTATTTT.